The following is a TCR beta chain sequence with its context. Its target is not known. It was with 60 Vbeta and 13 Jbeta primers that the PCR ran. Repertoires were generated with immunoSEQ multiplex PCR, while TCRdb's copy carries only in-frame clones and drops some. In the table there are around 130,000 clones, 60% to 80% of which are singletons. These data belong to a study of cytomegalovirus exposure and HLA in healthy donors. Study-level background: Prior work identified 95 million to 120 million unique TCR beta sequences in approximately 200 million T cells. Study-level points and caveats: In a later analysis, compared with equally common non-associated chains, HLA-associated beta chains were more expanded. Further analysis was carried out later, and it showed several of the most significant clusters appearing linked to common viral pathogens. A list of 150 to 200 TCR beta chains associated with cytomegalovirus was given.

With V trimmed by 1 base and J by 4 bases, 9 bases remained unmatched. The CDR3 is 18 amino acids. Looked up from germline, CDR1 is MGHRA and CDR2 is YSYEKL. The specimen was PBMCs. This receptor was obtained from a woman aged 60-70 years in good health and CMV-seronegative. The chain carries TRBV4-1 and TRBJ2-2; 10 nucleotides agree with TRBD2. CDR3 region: CASSQVAGGPKGTGELFF. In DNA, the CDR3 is TGCGCCAGCAGCCAAGTAGCGGGAGGTCCGAAGGGCACCGGGGAGCTGTTTTTT.